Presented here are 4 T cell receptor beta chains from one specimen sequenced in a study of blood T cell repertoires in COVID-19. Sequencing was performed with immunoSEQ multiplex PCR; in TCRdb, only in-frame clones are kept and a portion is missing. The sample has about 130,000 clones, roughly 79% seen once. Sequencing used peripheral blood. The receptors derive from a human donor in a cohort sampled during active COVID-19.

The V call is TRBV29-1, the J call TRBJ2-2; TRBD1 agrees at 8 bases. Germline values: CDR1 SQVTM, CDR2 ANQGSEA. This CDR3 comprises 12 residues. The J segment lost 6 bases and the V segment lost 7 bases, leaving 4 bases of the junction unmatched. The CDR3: CSGGQVAGELFF. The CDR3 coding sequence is TGCAGCGGGGGACAGGTCGCCGGGGAGCTGTTTTTT.

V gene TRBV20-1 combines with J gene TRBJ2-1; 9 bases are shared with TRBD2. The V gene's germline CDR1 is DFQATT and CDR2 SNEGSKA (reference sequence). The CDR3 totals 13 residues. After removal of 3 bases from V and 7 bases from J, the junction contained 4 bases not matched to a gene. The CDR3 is CSASSSGGNEQFF. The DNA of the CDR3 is TGCAGTGCTAGTAGTAGCGGGGGTAATGAGCAGTTCTTC.

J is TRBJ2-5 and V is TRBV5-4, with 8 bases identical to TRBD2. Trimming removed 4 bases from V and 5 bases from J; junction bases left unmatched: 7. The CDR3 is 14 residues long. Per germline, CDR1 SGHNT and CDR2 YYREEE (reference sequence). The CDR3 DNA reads TGTGCCAGCAGCCGGCGGGGGGCCGGGGAGACCCAGTACTTC. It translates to CASSRRGAGETQYF.

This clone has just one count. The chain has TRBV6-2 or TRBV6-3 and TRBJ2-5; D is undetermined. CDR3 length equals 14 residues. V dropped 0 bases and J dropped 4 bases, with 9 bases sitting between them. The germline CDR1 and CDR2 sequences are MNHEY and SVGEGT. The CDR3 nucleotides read TGTGCCAGCAGTTACTCGACATTATTAGAGACCCAGTACTTC. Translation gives CASSYSTLLETQYF.